A single sample gave rise to the 25 T cell receptor beta chains below, sequenced in a study of monozygotic twins with inflammatory bowel disease (dated by TCRdb to about 2019). To prepare the library, 5' RACE was applied. Sequencing took place on an Illumina HiSeq 2500. After TCRdb reprocessed the reads, each CDR3 protein sequence was kept as one row, without DNA. The table kept for this sample lists about 440,000 distinct CDR3 sequences. 2.4% of the sample lies in the top ten. The specimen sequenced was blood. The receptors shown here come from a human donor with ulcerative colitis or Crohn's disease, or a healthy co-twin of an affected twin (not recorded which).

The rearrangement joins TRBV20-1 to TRBJ2-1; the TRBD2 assignment by TCRdb is unverifiable without DNA. The CDR3 spans 15 residues. Germline CDR1 DFQATT, CDR2 SNEGSKA (reference sequence). The CDR3 protein is CSARRLAGNRDEQFF.

The chain uses TRBV7-2 and TRBJ1-6. The CDR3 extends over 14 amino acids. CDR1 is SGHTA and CDR2 is FQGNSA in the germline V gene. CDR3 region: CASSLALRGSPLHF.

CDR3 region: CASSLAPPTGGSPGNTIYF. The rearrangement links TRBV5-1 to TRBJ1-3; no DNA is available, so the TRBD1 call from TCRdb remains unchecked. From germline, CDR1 is SGHRS and CDR2 YFSETQ. The CDR3 extends over 19 amino acids.

The V call is TRBV20-1, the J call TRBJ1-4; TCRdb's assignment of TRBD1 cannot be checked, as there is no DNA. This CDR3 comprises 13 residues. CDR1 DFQATT and CDR2 SNEGSKA come from the germline V gene (reference sequence). CDR3: CSAYNRGDERLFF.

This chain joins TRBV2 and TRBJ1-1; TCRdb's D call of TRBD1 is untestable without DNA. Germline V CDR1 and CDR2: SNHLY, FYNNEI. The CDR3 contains 15 residues. The CDR3 spells CASRGFGGPNTEAFF. The full variable domain, its missing parts supplied by reference TRBV2 and TRBJ1-1, is EPEVTQTPSHQVTQMGQEVILRCVPISNHLYFYWYRQILGQKVEFLVSFYNNEISEKSEIFDDQFSVERPDGSNFTLKIRSTKLEDSAMYFCASRGFGGPNTEAFFGQGTRLTVV.

The chain joins TRBV5-1 to TRBJ1-4; TCRdb returns TRBD1, unconfirmable since there is no DNA. The CDR3 length is 15 residues. The germline gives CDR1 SGHRS, CDR2 YFSETQ. CDR3 in amino acids: CASSARQGGGEKLFF.

This rearrangement joins TRBV6-2 or TRBV6-3 to TRBJ2-1. The germline V gene has CDR1 MNHEY and CDR2 SVGEGT. CDR3 length: 14 amino acids. CDR3: CASSSGESYNEQFF.

The genes are TRBV30 and TRBJ1-2; no DNA is available, so the TRBD1 call from TCRdb remains unchecked. Germline V gene sequence: CDR1 GTSNPN, CDR2 SVGIG (reference sequence). The CDR3 runs 13 residues. The CDR3 loop is CASRDRSFYGYTF.

This chain's CDR3 is CASSLTSGRGTDTQYF. This chain connects TRBV5-1 to TRBJ2-3; TCRdb designates TRBD2, a call that cannot be tested without DNA. CDR1 and CDR2 from the germline V gene are SGHRS and YFSETQ. The CDR3 is made up of 16 amino acids.

The CDR3 spells CASRPGGAGANTEAFF. The V call is TRBV19, the J call TRBJ1-1; TCRdb calls TRBD1, which cannot be checked without DNA. The germline V gene encodes CDR1 LNHDA and CDR2 SQIVND (reference sequence). The CDR3 totals 16 residues.

The chain carries TRBV28 and TRBJ2-1; the D gene TCRdb calls, TRBD1, cannot be checked with no DNA. This CDR3 is 17 amino acids long. Germline lookup yields CDR1 MDHEN and CDR2 SYDVKM. CDR3 amino acids: CASSFPLGEFSYNEQFF.

This rearrangement joins TRBV7-2 to TRBJ2-1; without DNA, the TCRdb call of TRBD2 cannot be checked. CDR3 length: 17 residues. Germline assignment: CDR1 SGHTA and CDR2 FQGNSA. CDR3 in amino acids: CASSLRIREGPGNEQFF.

The V call is TRBV18, the J call TRBJ2-2. Germline CDR1 KGHSH, CDR2 LQKENI. This CDR3 contains 15 residues. This CDR3 reads CASSPIVGFSGELFF.

The CDR3 reads CASSLAGYGASTDTQYF. The chain employs TRBV7-2 and TRBJ2-3. The CDR3 consists of 17 residues. The germline gives CDR1 SGHTA, CDR2 FQGNSA.

The genes are TRBV12-2 and TRBJ1-4; the D gene TCRdb calls, TRBD1, cannot be checked with no DNA. TRBV12-2 is assigned pseudogene status. This CDR3 comprises 15 residues. This CDR3 is CASRSRTGTNEKLFF.

The V and J genes are TRBV7-9 and TRBJ2-5; the D call from TCRdb, TRBD2, cannot be confirmed without DNA. Looked up from germline, CDR1 is SEHNR and CDR2 is FQNEAQ (reference sequence). CDR3 length: 15 residues. This chain's CDR3 is CASSLPAGVQETQYF.

The chain employs TRBV7-2 and TRBJ2-4; TCRdb proposes TRBD1, but this gene call is untestable without DNA. Germline CDR1 is SGHTA and CDR2 is FQGNSA. The CDR3 contains 17 residues. CDR3: CASSLGGQGGAKNIQYF.

The chain couples TRBV7-2 to TRBJ2-2. This CDR3 has 13 residues. Germline values: CDR1 SGHTA, CDR2 FQGNSA. CDR3: CASSSLEAGELFF.

The chain couples TRBV20-1 to TRBJ2-1; without DNA, the TCRdb call of TRBD1 cannot be checked. Per germline, CDR1 DFQATT and CDR2 SNEGSKA (reference sequence). This CDR3 region has 16 residues. The CDR3: CSALRGGVERENEQFF.

This rearrangement joins TRBV15 to TRBJ1-2; TCRdb calls TRBD1, which cannot be checked without DNA. The CDR3 runs to 14 residues. Germline CDR1 and CDR2: LNHNV and YYDKDF (reference sequence). CDR3 region: CATSRENAGNGYTF.

The chain carries TRBV5-6 and TRBJ1-5; TCRdb returns TRBD1, unconfirmable since there is no DNA. This CDR3 region has 18 residues. CDR1 and CDR2 from the germline V gene are SGHDT and YYEEEE. The CDR3 sequence is CASSLLGDSRYSNQPQHF.

The chain combines TRBV19 with TRBJ1-2. The CDR3 is 12 residues long. CDR1 is LNHDA and CDR2 is SQIVND in the germline V gene (reference sequence). CDR3 residues: CASREGPLGYTF.

The gene calls are TRBV7-3 and TRBJ1-1; the D gene TCRdb calls, TRBD1, cannot be checked with no DNA. Per the germline V gene, CDR1 is SGHTA and CDR2 is FQGTGA. This CDR3 is 14 amino acids long. CDR3: CASSLGAGGTEAFF.

The CDR3 sequence: CASSRLGQSTDTQYF. The chain recombines TRBV7-2 with TRBJ2-3. CDR1 is SGHTA and CDR2 is FQGNSA in the germline V gene. The CDR3 runs 15 residues.

The V and J genes are TRBV20-1 and TRBJ2-1; TCRdb proposes TRBD1, but this gene call is untestable without DNA. This CDR3 spans 11 amino acids. Germline assignment: CDR1 DFQATT and CDR2 SNEGSKA (reference sequence). The CDR3 region is CSAYRVHEQFF.